What follows are 22 T cell receptor beta chains derived from one specimen sequenced in a study of T cell repertoires in cytomegalovirus infection. In TCRdb, the reads were re-called with MiXCR into one record per CDR3 protein. The table has around 900,000 distinct CDR3 sequences, around 29% seen once. These TCRs' antigens remain unknown. Sequenced here: cultured CD8+ T cells from PBMCs, sampled from culture after CMV antigen stimulation. The receptor source for this set is a human donor in good health (CMV status not recorded). Some clones in this sample may be carry-over from other donors' samples.

This chain connects TRBV29-1 to TRBJ1-2, with 9 bases that match TRBD1. The junction had 13 bases not matched to a gene; V was cut back by 8 bases and J by 6 bases. The CDR3 is 14 residues long. The V gene's germline CDR1 is SQVTM and CDR2 ANQGSEA. CDR3 in DNA: TGCAGCCTAACTTCCGGGACAGGGTTGGATGGCTACACCTTC. This encodes CSLTSGTGLDGYTF.

This clonotype was counted many times. The chain uses TRBV7-6 and TRBJ2-1; 10 bases align to TRBD2. CDR3 length: 17 amino acids. V dropped 4 bases and J dropped 9; count of bases not matched to a gene: 15. Germline CDR1 SGHVS, CDR2 FNYEAQ. CDR3 sequence: CASSWGSGGPEMTEQFF. Written as DNA, the CDR3 is TGTGCCAGCAGCTGGGGTAGCGGGGGGCCGGAGATGACTGAGCAGTTCTTC.

Only a few counts were recorded for this clonotype. This chain joins TRBV7-9 and TRBJ2-1; 9 bases align to TRBD1. The CDR3 contains 17 residues. The germline CDR1 and CDR2 sequences are SEHNR and FQNEAQ (reference sequence). V was clipped by 2 bases and J by 6 bases; unmatched bases: 11. The DNA of the CDR3 is TGTGCCAGCAGCTTACCACCCGGGACAGGGAGTTTCAATGAGCAGTTCTTC. Residues: CASSLPPGTGSFNEQFF.

This clonotype came up a few times. J is TRBJ1-6 and V is TRBV7-9; tentative D call: TRBD1 (6 bases). Trimming stripped 4 bases from V and 7 bases from J, with 14 bases between. Per germline, CDR1 SEHNR and CDR2 FQNEAQ (reference sequence). The CDR3 is 15 amino acids. The CDR3 loop is CASSSPGTPNSPLHF. The DNA for the CDR3 is TGTGCCAGCAGCTCACCCGGGACACCCAATTCACCCCTCCACTTT.

This clonotype was counted once. The chain has TRBV7-9 and TRBJ2-6, with D tentatively TRBD1 (6 bases). This CDR3 spans 16 amino acids. Germline CDR1 SEHNR, CDR2 FQNEAQ (reference sequence). The V gene lost 6 bases and the J gene lost 0 bases, with 12 bases spanning the gap. The CDR3 DNA sequence: TGTGCCAGCAGTTTGGACAGTTTCTCTGGGGCCAACGTCCTGACTTTC. This encodes CASSLDSFSGANVLTF.

The count of this clonotype is one. The chain joins TRBV7-2 to TRBJ2-6; D not certain. The CDR3 is 11 amino acids. V was shortened by 6 bases and J by 6 bases, with 3 bases between the two germline ends. Germline assignment: CDR1 SGHTA and CDR2 FQGNSA. The CDR3 is CASRVANVLTF. The CDR3 nucleotides read TGTGCCAGCAGGGTGGCCAACGTCCTGACTTTC.

The chain has TRBV10-3 and TRBJ1-5; D remains ambiguous. CDR3 size: 13 residues. CDR1 and CDR2 from the germline V gene are ENHRY and SYGVKD. V was pared by 4 bases and J by 5 bases, with 9 bases between. The chain's CDR3 is CAISGAVDQPQHF. Here the CDR3 DNA reads TGTGCCATCAGTGGCGCGGTAGATCAGCCCCAGCATTTT.

This clonotype was found a few times. The chain has TRBV6-1 and TRBJ2-1, with 9 positions matching TRBD2. The trim removed 4 bases at V and 2 bases at J, leaving 3 bases unmatched. This CDR3 is 15 amino acids long. Germline V CDR1 and CDR2: MNHNS, SASEGT. The CDR3 reads CASSAGTSTYNEQFF. The CDR3 DNA reads as TGTGCCAGCAGTGCCGGGACTAGCACCTACAATGAGCAGTTCTTC.

This chain uses TRBV7-6 with TRBJ1-5; no definite D call. This CDR3 region has 16 residues. From germline, CDR1 is SGHVS and CDR2 FNYEAQ. The germline V and J ends were trimmed by 2 bases and 2 bases, with 13 bases remaining between them. DNA for the CDR3: TGTGCCAGCAGCTTACGGACCGGGGAAGGCAATCAGCCCCAGCATTTT. This encodes CASSLRTGEGNQPQHF.

The chain carries TRBV19 and TRBJ2-1; D not resolved. Trimming removed 7 bases at V and 3 bases at J, with 16 bases between. The germline CDR1 and CDR2 sequences are LNHDA and SQIVND (reference sequence). The CDR3 is made up of 15 amino acids. The CDR3 is CASTTVLGYYNEQFF. The DNA of the CDR3 is TGTGCCAGTACAACGGTCCTGGGGTACTACAATGAGCAGTTCTTC.

The chain recombines TRBV4-3 with TRBJ1-2, with TRBD1 as a possible D gene (6 bases). Trimming took off 0 bases at V and 7 bases at J, with 12 bases between the two ends. Germline CDR1 LGHNA, CDR2 YSLEER. CDR3 size: 14 residues. This chain's CDR3 is CASSQETGSGGYTF. The CDR3 nucleotides read TGCGCCAGCAGCCAAGAAACAGGGTCGGGTGGCTACACCTTC.

The chain couples TRBV6-5 to TRBJ2-2, with D hard to call. This CDR3 spans 12 amino acids. Per the germline V gene, CDR1 is MNHEY and CDR2 is SVGAGI. Between the trimmed V and J ends, which lost 2 bases and 8 bases, there was a span of 6 bases. CDR3 nucleotide sequence: TGTGCCAGCAGTTACCTCGGAGGGGAGCTGTTTTTT. It specifies CASSYLGGELFF.

This clonotype was counted between two and nine times. V usage is TRBV6-5 and J usage is TRBJ1-1, with D possibly TRBD1 on 6 matching bases. V lost 4 bases to trimming and J lost 8 bases, with 17 bases between them. Germline lookup yields CDR1 MNHEY and CDR2 SVGAGI. This CDR3 comprises 14 residues. CDR3 sequence reads: CASSFGQLGLEAFF. CDR3 DNA sequence: TGTGCCAGCAGTTTCGGACAGTTAGGGTTGGAAGCTTTCTTT.

This clonotype has more than one count but fewer than ten. V gene TRBV5-4 combines with J gene TRBJ2-7; no clear D gene. There are 15 residues in the CDR3. Germline V gene data show CDR1 as SGHNT and CDR2 as YYREEE (reference sequence). The V end was cut by 3 bases, the J end by 0 bases, with 13 bases between. The DNA of the CDR3 is TGTGCCAGCAGCTCTAATCCGGGCGACTCCTACGAGCAGTACGTC. Translating it yields CASSSNPGDSYEQYV.

This clonotype has a handful of counts. This chain uses TRBV28 with TRBJ1-1, with D unclear. V gave up 10 bases and J gave up 3 bases, with 18 bases separating them. This CDR3 spans 14 amino acids. Per the germline V gene, CDR1 is MDHEN and CDR2 is SYDVKM. CDR3 sequence reads: CATKDLGDYTEAFF. CDR3 sequence (DNA): TGTGCCACCAAAGATCTAGGAGATTACACTGAAGCTTTCTTT.

The chain couples TRBV10-3 to TRBJ1-1; D call uncertain. The CDR3 runs 11 residues. V was cut by 9 bases and J by 4 bases, with 9 bases left in between. The germline CDR1 and CDR2 sequences are ENHRY and SYGVKD. The CDR3 loop is CAIVKGTEAFF. The CDR3 DNA is TGTGCCATTGTAAAGGGCACTGAAGCTTTCTTT.

This clonotype was seen a handful of times. The chain has TRBV5-4 and TRBJ2-1; D uncertain. Trimming cost V 5 bases and J 0 bases, with 6 bases left between them. Per germline, CDR1 SGHNT and CDR2 YYREEE (reference sequence). There are 13 residues in the CDR3. Written as DNA, the CDR3 is TGTGCCAGCAGGGAATTCTCCTACAATGAGCAGTTCTTC. It yields the protein CASREFSYNEQFF.

The table lists this clonotype with many counts. The rearrangement uses TRBV5-6 and TRBJ1-2; possibly TRBD1 for D (5 bases). The length of the CDR3 is 17 residues. CDR1 and CDR2 from the germline V gene are SGHDT and YYEEEE. Trimming shortened V by 1 base and J by 7 bases, and 23 bases separated the two germline ends. The CDR3 loop is CASSLSQQGPFSSGYTF. As DNA, the CDR3 is TGTGCCAGCAGCTTGTCTCAGCAGGGACCCTTTTCTTCTGGCTACACCTTC.

Turning to this clonotype: A read error may be the cause here, since a much bigger clone is one base away. The CDR3 sequence is CVSIKTPPFAGVFTDTQYF. For the CDR3, the DNA is TGTGTCAGCATCAAAACCCCCCCCTTTGCGGGGGTATTCACAGATACGCAGTATTTT. The chain is built from TRBV6-7 and TRBJ2-3; 7 bases fit TRBD2. Being an ORF, TRBV6-7 has a function that is uncertain. This CDR3 contains 19 residues.

The V gene is TRBV10-3, the J gene TRBJ2-7, with TRBD2 identical over 11 bases. The CDR3 is 16 residues long. Germline V lookup: CDR1 ENHRY, CDR2 SYGVKD. V was clipped by 3 bases and J by 2 bases; unmatched bases: 6. The DNA of the CDR3 is TGTGCCATCAGTGACTCGACTAGCGGGGCCACCTACGAGCAGTACTTC. Protein product: CAISDSTSGATYEQYF.

This clonotype came up many times. This sequence joins TRBV7-3 and TRBJ1-2, with TRBD1 matching over 8 bases. Germline-derived CDR1 and CDR2 are SGHTA and FQGTGA. The CDR3 extends over 13 amino acids. With 3 bases clipped from V and 5 bases from J, the junction kept 2 bases outside the gene matches. The CDR3 nucleotides are TGTGCCAGCAGCTTCTGGACAGGGTATGGCTACACCTTC. It codes for CASSFWTGYGYTF.

The chain couples TRBV2 to TRBJ2-1; TRBD2 aligns across 10 bases. The CDR3 is made up of 15 amino acids. Trimming cost V 6 bases and J 2 bases; bases outside gene matches: 4. CDR1 and CDR2 (germline): SNHLY, FYNNEI. CDR3 coding DNA: TGTGCCAGCAGGGAACTAGCGGGGACCTACAATGAGCAGTTCTTC. This codes for CASRELAGTYNEQFF.